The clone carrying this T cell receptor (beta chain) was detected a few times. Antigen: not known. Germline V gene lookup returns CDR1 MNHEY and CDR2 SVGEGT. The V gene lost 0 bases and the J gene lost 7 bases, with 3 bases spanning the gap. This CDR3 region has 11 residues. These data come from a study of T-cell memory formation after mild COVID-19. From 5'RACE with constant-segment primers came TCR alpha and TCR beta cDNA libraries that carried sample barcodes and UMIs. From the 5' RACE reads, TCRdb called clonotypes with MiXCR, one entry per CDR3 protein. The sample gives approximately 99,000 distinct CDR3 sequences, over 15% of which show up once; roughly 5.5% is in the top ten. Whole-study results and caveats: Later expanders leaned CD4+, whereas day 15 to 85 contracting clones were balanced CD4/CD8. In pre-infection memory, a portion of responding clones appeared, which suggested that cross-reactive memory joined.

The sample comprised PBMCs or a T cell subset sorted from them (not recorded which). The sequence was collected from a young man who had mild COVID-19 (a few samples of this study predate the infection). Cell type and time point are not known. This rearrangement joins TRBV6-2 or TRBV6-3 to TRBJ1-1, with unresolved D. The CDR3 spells CASSYSNEAFF. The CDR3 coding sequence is TGTGCCAGCAGTTACTCTAATGAAGCTTTCTTT.